The source of this TCR beta chain is a study of cytomegalovirus exposure and HLA in healthy donors. The wider study: A previous analysis identified approximately 110 million unique TCR beta sequences derived from approximately 190 million T cells. Broader study findings: The listing of roughly 160 TCR beta chains classed them as cytomegalovirus-associated.

V lost 1 base and J 0 bases, leaving 4 bases between the germline ends. Germline V gene data show CDR1 as KGHSH and CDR2 as LQKENI. The CDR3 has 13 amino acids. Comments on this clone: Its antigen is unidentified.

60 Vbeta and 13 Jbeta primers were used in PCR. Sequenced by immunoSEQ multiplex PCR; TCRdb stores in-frame clones only, minus some. This sample has 150,000 to 200,000 clones, with roughly 80% found just once. Sequenced sample: PBMCs. This receptor was identified in a male donor in good health and CMV-seronegative. V gene TRBV18 combines with J gene TRBJ2-7; D remains ambiguous. The CDR3 loop reads CASSPRSSYEQYF. In nucleotides, the CDR3 is TGTGCCAGCTCACCACGTAGCTCCTACGAGCAGTACTTC.